The clone carrying this T cell receptor (beta chain) came up once. Trimming removed 5 bases from V and 5 bases from J, with 18 bases in between. Germline V gives CDR1 LNHDA, CDR2 SQIVND (reference sequence). The CDR3 has 15 residues. These data come from a study of OX40 agonist ivuxolimab in advanced cancers. Assay: immunoSEQ multiplex PCR; the TCRdb copy retains only in-frame clones and omits some. The table records fewer than 55,000 clones, 87% of them present only once. The TCR sequence derives from an adult with an advanced solid tumor such as melanoma, head and neck, liver or kidney cancer. V and J are TRBV19 and TRBJ1-1; tentative D call: TRBD1 (5 bases). Specimen: CD4+ or CD8+ T cells sorted from blood, collected in a trial of the OX40 agonist ivuxolimab. The CDR3 here is CASSLRTSGRTEAFF. The CDR3 DNA reads as TGTGCCAGTAGTCTCAGGACATCCGGCCGGACTGAAGCTTTCTTT.